What follows are 20 T cell receptor beta chains derived from one specimen sequenced in a study of glioma-infiltrating T cells. Using RNA template, CDR3s of TCR alpha and beta were amplified with iRepertoire arm-PCR. TCRdb called the multiplex PCR reads again in MiXCR, with one record for every CDR3 protein. The sample includes 15,000 to 20,000 distinct CDR3 sequences, more than 45% of them seen just once. Specimen: glioma tissue, nonneoplastic brain tissue, or PBMCs (not recorded which). The receptors shown here come from a human donor with low-grade glioma or glioblastoma, undergoing nonglioma brain surgery, or in good health (not recorded which).

The chain links TRBV27 to TRBJ2-7; 10 bases are shared with TRBD2. CDR3 length: 14 amino acids. Germline CDR1 and CDR2: MNHEY and SMNVEV (reference sequence). The V segment lost 6 bases and the J segment 7 bases; nucleotides outside the gene matches: 9. CDR3 loop: CASSRAGGRKEQYF. The CDR3, as DNA: TGTGCCAGCAGCCGAGCGGGAGGGAGGAAAGAGCAGTACTTC.

The rearrangement links TRBV18 to TRBJ1-1; D gene uncertain. V shed 3 bases and J shed 2 bases, with 7 bases lying between them. This CDR3 comprises 13 residues. CDR1 and CDR2 (germline): KGHSH, LQKENI. CDR3: CASSPIDNTEAFF. CDR3 in DNA: TGTGCCAGCTCACCTATAGATAACACTGAAGCTTTCTTT. Combining the CDR3 with reference TRBV18 and TRBJ1-1 gives the whole variable domain NAGVMQNPRHLVRRRGQEARLRCSPMKGHSHVYWYRQLPEEGLKFMVYLQKENIIDESGMPKERFSAEFPKEGPSILRIQQVVRGDSAAYFCASSPIDNTEAFFGQGTRLTVV.

This clonotype was recorded only once. DNA of the CDR3: TGTGCCATAAGACAGGGAGACAATTCACCCCTCCACTTT. Its translation is CAIRQGDNSPLHF. The chain recombines TRBV10-3 with TRBJ1-6; TRBD1 matches 7 bases. This CDR3 has 13 residues. V gave up 9 bases and J gave up 7 bases; unmatched junction bases: 6. Germline V gene lookup returns CDR1 ENHRY and CDR2 SYGVKD.

The rearrangement links TRBV27 to TRBJ1-2; D not resolved. Trimming left V 6 bases short and J 6 bases short, with 14 bases between. From germline, CDR1 is MNHEY and CDR2 SMNVEV (reference sequence). This CDR3 contains 13 residues. CDR3 amino acids: CASSEIGNHGYTF. CDR3 in DNA: TGTGCCAGCAGCGAGATAGGGAACCATGGCTACACCTTC.

The chain couples TRBV9 to TRBJ2-1; D remains unclear. Germline CDR1 is SGDLS and CDR2 is YYNGEE. V dropped 7 bases and J dropped 5 bases, with 7 bases sitting between them. The CDR3 runs 11 residues. The CDR3 DNA reads as TGTGCCAGCGGTCCGCACAATGAGCAGTTCTTC. Protein product: CASGPHNEQFF.

The chain is built from TRBV6-1 and TRBJ2-1, with 8 bases lining up with TRBD1. The CDR3 is 17 residues long. Germline values: CDR1 MNHNS, CDR2 SASEGT. The ends lost 2 bases at V and 4 bases at J; junction bases unmatched: 10. CDR3 sequence: CASSEQPPGTGYNEQFF. DNA of the CDR3: TGTGCCAGCAGTGAACAGCCTCCGGGGACAGGTTACAATGAGCAGTTCTTC.

Concerning this clonotype: The junction shows a germline mismatch at one end, possibly a read error. The V call is TRBV7-7, the J call TRBJ2-1; a possible D gene is TRBD2 (6 bases). This CDR3 has 14 amino acids. CDR1 and CDR2 from the germline V gene are SSHAT and FNYEAQ (reference sequence). CDR3 loop: CASSLARGYNEQFF. CDR3 sequence (DNA): TGTGCCAGCAGCCTAGCGCGGGGTTACAATGAGCAGTTCTTC.

This clonotype was observed a handful of times. The V gene is TRBV7-9, the J gene TRBJ1-1, with 7 bases fitting TRBD1. This CDR3 region has 15 residues. V lost 8 bases, J lost 8 bases, and 17 bases stayed unmatched. CDR1 SEHNR and CDR2 FQNEAQ come from the germline V gene (reference sequence). The CDR3 DNA reads as TGTGCCAGCTCTCCCCAAGGGACAGCCATTCCCGAAGCTTTCTTT. Its translation: CASSPQGTAIPEAFF. Based on the CDR3 plus reference TRBV7-9 and TRBJ1-1, the full variable domain is DTGVSQNPRHKITKRGQNVTFRCDPISEHNRLYWYRQTLGQGPEFLTYFQNEAQLEKSRLLSDRFSAERPKGSFSTLEIQRTEQGDSAMYLCASSPQGTAIPEAFFGQGTRLTVV.

This clonotype was found a few times. This sequence may be a read error, since a much larger clone differs from it by one base. The chain employs TRBV12-3 or TRBV12-4 and TRBJ2-3; TRBD1 might be the D (6 bases). The CDR3 spans 13 residues. In nucleotides, the CDR3 is TGTGCCAGCAGTTCCGGACAGACAGATGCGCAGTATTTT. Translating gives CASSSGQTDAQYF.

The V call is TRBV27, the J call TRBJ2-7; D unresolved. Looked up from germline, CDR1 is MNHEY and CDR2 is SMNVEV (reference sequence). The CDR3 spans 14 residues. V shed 1 base and J shed 8 bases, with 15 bases lying between them. The CDR3 DNA is TGTGCCAGCAGTTTATACGGACCACCTCCACAGCAGTACTTC. Translating it yields CASSLYGPPPQQYF.

The chain recombines TRBV6-2 or TRBV6-3 with TRBJ2-3; D is unresolved. Germline CDR1 and CDR2: MNHEY and SVGEGT. The CDR3 has 11 amino acids. V was clipped by 4 bases and J by 5 bases, with 4 bases between them. The DNA for the CDR3 is TGTGCCAGCAGTTGGGTAGATACGCAGTATTTT. Translating gives CASSWVDTQYF.

This clonotype was picked up a small number of times. The chain is built from TRBV7-2 and TRBJ1-5; D call uncertain. Germline V CDR1 and CDR2: SGHTA, FQGNSA. The CDR3 contains 13 residues. V lost 5 bases, J lost 9 bases, and 14 bases lay in between. CDR3 protein: CASSLRVLVPQHF. CDR3 coding DNA: TGTGCCAGCAGCCTAAGGGTGTTAGTGCCCCAGCATTTT.

The chain has TRBV7-9 and TRBJ2-1; tentative D call: TRBD2 (6 bases). Trimming took off 5 bases at V and 1 base at J, with 12 bases between the two ends. The CDR3 spans 15 residues. Germline assignment: CDR1 SEHNR and CDR2 FQNEAQ (reference sequence). The chain's CDR3 is CASSAGRTSYNEQFF. In DNA form, the CDR3 reads TGTGCCAGCAGCGCGGGACGGACTTCCTACAATGAGCAGTTCTTC.

This chain links TRBV20-1 with TRBJ2-1; TRBD2 is a possible D gene (5 bases). Germline-derived CDR1 and CDR2 are DFQATT and SNEGSKA (reference sequence). The CDR3 length is 13 residues. Deletions cut 6 bases from V and 12 bases from J, with 21 bases between. CDR3 sequence reads: CSATTISTTAQFF. For the CDR3, the DNA is TGCAGTGCCACGACTATTTCAACGACGGCGCAGTTCTTC.

This clonotype was detected only once. V gene TRBV28 combines with J gene TRBJ1-6; D remains ambiguous. Germline lookup yields CDR1 MDHEN and CDR2 SYDVKM. Between the trimmed V and J ends, which lost 3 bases and 5 bases, there was a span of 11 bases. The CDR3 contains 15 residues. The CDR3 DNA is TGTGCCAGCAGTTTTGAGGGCGGCGATAATTCACCCCTCCACTTT. Translation: CASSFEGGDNSPLHF.

The rearrangement joins TRBV20-1 to TRBJ1-2; D might be TRBD1 (6 bases). The CDR3 totals 11 residues. V lost 4 bases, J lost 8 bases, and 11 bases lay in between. CDR1 and CDR2 from the germline V gene are DFQATT and SNEGSKA (reference sequence). The CDR3 region is CSATGQGGYTF. For the CDR3, the DNA is TGCAGTGCTACGGGACAAGGAGGCTACACCTTC.

This clonotype was detected ten times or more. The rearrangement links TRBV28 to TRBJ1-5; possibly TRBD1 for D (6 bases). The CDR3 runs 15 residues. V shed 8 bases and J shed 3 bases, with 17 bases lying between them. The germline V gene encodes CDR1 MDHEN and CDR2 SYDVKM. CDR3 DNA: TGTGCCAGCCGTGTTGGGGGCAGGGACAATCAGCCCCAGCATTTT. Translation gives CASRVGGRDNQPQHF.

This clonotype came up many times. The chain links TRBV7-9 to TRBJ2-1; D is unclear. The CDR3 runs to 13 residues. With 1 base removed from V and 5 bases from J, the gap between germline ends came to 6 bases. CDR1 is SEHNR and CDR2 is FQNEAQ in the germline V gene (reference sequence). The CDR3 spells CASSLDQHNEQFF. In DNA, the CDR3 is TGTGCCAGCAGCTTAGACCAGCACAATGAGCAGTTCTTC.

In this sample, this clonotype turned up once. The chain carries TRBV6-2 or TRBV6-3 and TRBJ2-7; possibly TRBD1 for D (5 bases). The CDR3 is 13 amino acids. Trimming shortened V by 10 bases and J by 1 base, and 14 bases separated the two germline ends. Germline values: CDR1 MNHEY, CDR2 SVGEGT. The CDR3 bases are TGTGCCACAATCAACCCAGGGTCCTACGAGCAGTACTTC. Protein product: CATINPGSYEQYF.

The chain recombines TRBV20-1 with TRBJ2-1; 8 bases match TRBD1. With 4 bases clipped from V and 7 bases from J, the junction kept 6 bases outside the gene matches. The CDR3 covers 13 residues. Per the germline V gene, CDR1 is DFQATT and CDR2 is SNEGSKA (reference sequence). The CDR3 is CSAIGQGQNEQFF. For the CDR3, the DNA is TGCAGTGCTATAGGACAGGGACAGAATGAGCAGTTCTTC.